The next 10 T cell receptor beta chains were all read from a single sample in a study of T cell repertoires in aging, cancer and after chemotherapy. Multiplex touch-down PCR with TRB-A/B primers amplified rearranged V-D-J TRB sequences. TCRdb called the multiplex PCR reads again in MiXCR, with one record for every CDR3 protein. The sample holds roughly 4,100 distinct CDR3 sequences, 28% seen once. The template was genomic DNA from peripheral blood, not RNA. Sequences were obtained from blood. These receptors originate from a human donor in good health.

CDR3 sequence reads: CASSQWGGLGRSFF. The DNA for the CDR3 is TGTGCCAGCAGTCAATGGGGGGGCCTCGGTCGATCTTTCTTT. The chain recombines TRBV12-3 or TRBV12-4 with TRBJ1-1, with D possibly TRBD1 on 6 matching bases. The CDR3 extends over 14 amino acids. The V end lost 5 bases, the J end lost 12 bases, and 22 bases lay between the germline ends.

This CDR3 is CASSLQGLAGGGTDTQYF. The CDR3 region has the DNA TGCGCCAGCAGCTTACAGGGACTAGCGGGGGGGGGCACAGATACGCAGTATTTT. This chain joins TRBV5-1 and TRBJ2-3, with 16 positions matching TRBD2. The germline CDR1 and CDR2 sequences are SGHRS and YFSETQ. The CDR3 consists of 18 residues. V lost 2 bases, J lost 1 base, and 4 bases stayed unmatched.

The chain carries TRBV5-6 and TRBJ2-5; D remains unclear. Germline values: CDR1 SGHDT, CDR2 YYEEEE. V was clipped by 4 bases and J by 6 bases, with 13 bases between them. The CDR3 length is 13 residues. The CDR3 sequence is CASSLRSGKTQYF. CDR3 nucleotides: TGTGCCAGCAGCCTCAGGAGTGGGAAGACCCAGTACTTC.

The J gene is TRBJ2-7, the V gene TRBV20-1; D may correspond to TRBD1 or TRBD2 (5 bases each). This CDR3 spans 15 amino acids. Per germline, CDR1 DFQATT and CDR2 SNEGSKA (reference sequence). V was pared by 1 base and J by 1 base, with 14 bases between. CDR3 residues: CSARAPGPTSYEQYF. In DNA, the CDR3 is TGCAGTGCTAGAGCCCCGGGACCGACTTCCTACGAGCAGTACTTC.

Concerning this clonotype itself: It may be a read error: a sequence one base away is much more abundant. The chain joins TRBV29-1 to TRBJ2-1, with a possible D match to TRBD2 (6 bases). CDR1 is SQVTM, CDR2 ANQGSEA, per germline. The V gene lost 4 bases and the J gene lost 7 bases, with 17 bases spanning the gap. The CDR3 runs to 14 residues. The CDR3 is CSVGGGGAWNEQFF. In DNA, the CDR3 is TGCAGCGTTGGGGGAGGCGGGGCGTGGAATGAGCAGTTCTTC.

The chain joins TRBV10-2 to TRBJ1-6, with 7 bases matching TRBD1. V trimming: 6 bases; J trimming: 10 bases; junction bases outside the gene matches: 6. The CDR3 spans 13 residues. The V gene's germline CDR1 is WSHSY and CDR2 SAAADI. The CDR3 DNA reads TGCGCCAGCAGCCTTCAGGGGGGATCACCCCTCCACTTT. This sequence encodes CASSLQGGSPLHF.

The chain links TRBV6-1 to TRBJ1-6; TRBD1 agrees at 7 bases. Germline loops: CDR1 MNHNS, CDR2 SASEGT. This CDR3 spans 15 amino acids. With 2 bases clipped from V and 9 bases from J, the junction kept 7 bases outside the gene matches. This CDR3 is CASSENPGGLSPLHF. CDR3 DNA sequence: TGTGCCAGCAGTGAAAATCCAGGGGGACTTTCACCCCTCCACTTT.

J is TRBJ2-1 and V is TRBV12-3 or TRBV12-4; 10 nucleotides align to TRBD1. The V segment lost 8 bases and the J segment 8 bases; nucleotides outside the gene matches: 6. The CDR3 length is 13 residues. CDR3 DNA: TGTGCCAGCCAAAGACAGGGGGCTGATGAGCAGTTCTTC. Protein: CASQRQGADEQFF.

This clonotype was picked up a small number of times. The chain employs TRBV5-5 and TRBJ2-3; 8 nucleotides align to TRBD2. J was trimmed by 1 base and V by 5 bases; bases with no gene match: 9. This CDR3 is built from 16 residues. Looked up from germline, CDR1 is SGHKS and CDR2 is YYEKEE (reference sequence). The CDR3: CASSMTGRGGTDTQYF. The CDR3 bases are TGTGCCAGCAGTATGACCGGGCGGGGGGGCACAGATACGCAGTATTTT.

This clonotype is labeled as medium-sized. The rearrangement joins TRBV10-3 to TRBJ1-5, with D tentatively TRBD1 (5 bases). Deletions cut 4 bases from V and 2 bases from J, with 15 bases between. The CDR3 is made up of 16 amino acids. Germline V gene lookup returns CDR1 ENHRY and CDR2 SYGVKD. The CDR3 bases are TGTGCCATCAGTGCGAGGGCAGACAGAGGCAATCAGCCCCAGCATTTT. Translated: CAISARADRGNQPQHF.